Shown below are 27 T cell receptor beta chains from a single sample sequenced in a study of OX40 agonist ivuxolimab in advanced cancers. The protocol was immunoSEQ multiplex PCR, while the TCRdb copy is restricted to in-frame clones and leaves out a portion. This table has some 60,000 clones, about 88% appearing once. Sequenced material: CD4+ or CD8+ T cells sorted from blood, taken in a trial of the OX40 agonist ivuxolimab. These receptors were collected from an adult with an advanced solid tumor such as melanoma, head and neck, liver or kidney cancer.

This chain links TRBV7-2 with TRBJ1-4; 8 positions match TRBD1. Germline values: CDR1 SGHTA, CDR2 FQGNSA. The V segment lost 5 bases and the J segment 7 bases; nucleotides outside the gene matches: 6. CDR3 size: 14 residues. CDR3 sequence (DNA): TGTGCCAGCAGCGGTCCGGGACAGGCTGAAAAACTGTTTTTT. Residues: CASSGPGQAEKLFF.

The gene calls are TRBV18 and TRBJ1-1; 10 bases are shared with TRBD1. After removal of 3 bases from V and 0 bases from J, the junction contained 7 bases not matched to a gene. The CDR3 covers 17 residues. From germline, CDR1 is KGHSH and CDR2 LQKENI. CDR3 sequence: CASSPPGQGTLNTEAFF. CDR3 sequence (DNA): TGTGCCAGCTCACCGCCGGGACAGGGGACCCTGAACACTGAAGCTTTCTTT.

The V and J genes are TRBV5-1 and TRBJ2-2; TRBD1 is a possible D gene (6 bases). This CDR3 comprises 16 residues. V lost 3 bases and J lost 0, with 12 bases in between. Germline V gene lookup returns CDR1 SGHRS and CDR2 YFSETQ. As DNA, the CDR3 is TGCGCCAGCAGCTCCCAGGGGCGATCGAACACCGGGGAGCTGTTTTTT. It specifies CASSSQGRSNTGELFF.

A single count supports this clone. V is TRBV5-5 and J is TRBJ2-3; D is tentatively TRBD1 or TRBD2 (5 bases each). The CDR3 spans 14 residues. V was cut by 2 bases and J by 0 bases, with 7 bases left in between. Germline loops: CDR1 SGHKS, CDR2 YYEKEE (reference sequence). CDR3 DNA: TGTGCCAGCAGCTTATGGGGGAGCACAGATACGCAGTATTTT. Amino acids: CASSLWGSTDTQYF. The full variable domain, in which reference TRBV5-5 and TRBJ2-3 provide the parts outside the CDR3, is DAGVTQSPTHLIKTRGQQVTLRCSPISGHKSVSWYQQVLGQGPQFIFQYYEKEERGRGNFPDRFSARQFPNYSSELNVNALLLGDSALYLCASSLWGSTDTQYFGPGTRLTVL.

The chain joins TRBV7-2 to TRBJ2-5, with D tentatively TRBD2 (5 bases). Trimming removed 1 base from V and 5 bases from J, with 5 bases in between. CDR3 length: 12 amino acids. Germline CDR1 reads SGHTA; CDR2 reads FQGNSA. The CDR3 protein is CASSLGRETQYF. The DNA of the CDR3 is TGTGCCAGCAGCTTAGGGAGGGAGACCCAGTACTTC.

This sequence joins TRBV7-2 and TRBJ1-5, with D maybe TRBD1 (5 bases). Trimming pared 3 bases from V and 0 bases from J, leaving 12 bases between. CDR1 and CDR2 (germline): SGHTA, FQGNSA. The CDR3 is 16 residues long. CDR3 residues: CASSFGTVDSNQPQHF. CDR3 coding DNA: TGTGCCAGCAGCTTCGGGACGGTGGATAGCAATCAGCCCCAGCATTTT.

The chain recombines TRBV5-1 with TRBJ2-2; the D gene is possibly TRBD1 (6 bases). Germline V gene lookup returns CDR1 SGHRS and CDR2 YFSETQ. Trimming pared 4 bases from V and 4 bases from J, leaving 23 bases between. The CDR3 extends over 18 amino acids. In nucleotides, the CDR3 is TGCGCCAGCAGCGCTGGCCCTCCGGGACAAAGGCCCACCGGGGAGCTGTTTTTT. It codes for CASSAGPPGQRPTGELFF.

A note on this clone: Distinct nucleotide sequences in the sample also encode this CDR3. The chain employs TRBV18 and TRBJ1-1, with 7 nucleotides matching TRBD1. CDR3 length: 15 amino acids. Germline loops: CDR1 KGHSH, CDR2 LQKENI. With V trimmed by 5 bases and J by 4 bases, 10 bases remained unmatched. In DNA form, the CDR3 reads TGTGCCAGCTCAATCGGGGGACAGAAGGGCACTGAAGCTTTCTTT. This sequence encodes CASSIGGQKGTEAFF.

The chain employs TRBV6-5 and TRBJ1-2; 8 positions match TRBD1. Trimming at V came to 5 bases and at J to 7 bases, leaving 6 bases not matched to a gene. The CDR3 has 13 residues. In germline, CDR1 is MNHEY, CDR2 SVGAGI. In DNA form, the CDR3 reads TGTGCCAGCAGTGCGACAGGGGCGGGTGGCTACACCTTC. The encoded protein is CASSATGAGGYTF.

V usage is TRBV27 and J usage is TRBJ2-1; 7 bases are a match to TRBD2. This CDR3 contains 13 residues. V gave up 1 base and J gave up 7 bases; unmatched junction bases: 1. Germline V CDR1 and CDR2: MNHEY, SMNVEV (reference sequence). The CDR3 nucleotides read TGTGCCAGCAGTTTATGGGGGGGAAATGAGCAGTTCTTC. Protein: CASSLWGGNEQFF.

The J gene is TRBJ2-2, the V gene TRBV5-1; 10 bases agree with TRBD2. V was clipped by 5 bases and J by 5 bases; unmatched bases: 3. From germline, CDR1 is SGHRS and CDR2 YFSETQ. The CDR3 is made up of 14 amino acids. The CDR3 reads CASRTSGVTGELFF. In nucleotides, the CDR3 is TGCGCCAGCAGAACTAGCGGGGTTACCGGGGAGCTGTTTTTT.

This clone was seen once. The V call is TRBV6-5, the J call TRBJ2-5, with 9 nucleotides matching TRBD1. The J segment lost 7 bases and the V segment lost 5 bases, leaving 8 bases of the junction unmatched. CDR1 is MNHEY and CDR2 is SVGAGI in the germline V gene. The CDR3 has 14 residues. Here the CDR3 reads CASSLGTGRGTQYF. The CDR3 DNA sequence: TGTGCCAGCAGTCTGGGGACAGGGAGGGGGACCCAGTACTTC.

This clone was detected a few times. The rearrangement joins TRBV5-1 to TRBJ2-3, with 12 positions matching TRBD2. CDR1 is SGHRS and CDR2 is YFSETQ in the germline V gene. The V gene end was trimmed by 1 base and the J gene end by 4 bases; junction bases not matched to a gene: 1. This CDR3 is 15 amino acids long. DNA for the CDR3: TGCGCCAGCAGCTTGCCTAGCGGGGGGGCAGATACGCAGTATTTT. Its protein is CASSLPSGGADTQYF.

The chain carries TRBV5-8 and TRBJ1-1; D uncertain. The V end was cut by 4 bases, the J end by 3 bases, with 10 bases between. The CDR3 extends over 13 amino acids. CDR1 and CDR2 (germline): SGHTS, YDEGEE. CDR3 region: CASSPGLYTEAFF. In DNA form, the CDR3 reads TGTGCCAGCAGCCCTGGTCTCTACACTGAAGCTTTCTTT.

V and J are TRBV7-2 and TRBJ2-5; 7 nucleotides align to TRBD1. V was pared by 8 bases and J by 2 bases, with 5 bases of the junction left unmatched. The germline V gene has CDR1 SGHTA and CDR2 FQGNSA. CDR3 length: 13 amino acids. The CDR3 bases are TGTGCCAGCTTGAGGGACAGACAAGAGACCCAGTACTTC. Translating gives CASLRDRQETQYF.

The chain joins TRBV6-1 to TRBJ2-1, with D unresolved. Looked up from germline, CDR1 is MNHNS and CDR2 is SASEGT. The V and J ends lost 1 base and 12 bases respectively, with 10 bases between them. The CDR3 contains 12 residues. The CDR3 spells CASSEVQWGQFF. CDR3 DNA sequence: TGTGCCAGCAGTGAAGTCCAGTGGGGGCAGTTCTTC.

The chain couples TRBV5-1 to TRBJ2-3, with no clear D. V lost 0 bases to trimming and J lost 3 bases, with 8 bases between them. CDR1 is SGHRS, CDR2 YFSETQ, per germline. This CDR3 is built from 14 residues. The CDR3 region is CASSLEGLTDTQYF. The CDR3 DNA is TGCGCCAGCAGCTTGGAAGGCTTAACAGATACGCAGTATTTT.

V gene TRBV5-1 combines with J gene TRBJ2-2; maybe TRBD1 (5 bases). The V end lost 2 bases, the J end lost 7 bases, and 15 bases lay between the germline ends. The CDR3 runs 15 residues. Germline V gene sequence: CDR1 SGHRS, CDR2 YFSETQ. CDR3 protein: CASSLTLGQGGELFF. As DNA, the CDR3 is TGCGCCAGCAGCTTAACCTTGGGGCAGGGCGGGGAGCTGTTTTTT.

The V and J genes are TRBV28 and TRBJ2-3, with a possible D match to TRBD1 (6 bases). Looked up from germline, CDR1 is MDHEN and CDR2 is SYDVKM. The V and J ends lost 5 bases and 3 bases respectively, with 24 bases between them. The length of the CDR3 is 18 residues. CDR3 in DNA: TGTGCCAGCAGTCGAACGGACCTTGGACAGAGTAGTACAGATACGCAGTATTTT. Its protein product is CASSRTDLGQSSTDTQYF.

This chain joins TRBV2 and TRBJ2-2; possibly TRBD1 for D (6 bases). The CDR3 has 14 amino acids. Trimming took off 6 bases at V and 4 bases at J, with 12 bases between the two ends. Looked up from germline, CDR1 is SNHLY and CDR2 is FYNNEI. CDR3 sequence: CASRADRLTGELFF. The CDR3 DNA reads as TGTGCCAGCAGAGCAGACAGGCTCACCGGGGAGCTGTTTTTT. Combining the CDR3 with reference TRBV2 and TRBJ2-2 gives the whole variable domain EPEVTQTPSHQVTQMGQEVILRCVPISNHLYFYWYRQILGQKVEFLVSFYNNEISEKSEIFDDQFSVERPDGSNFTLKIRSTKLEDSAMYFCASRADRLTGELFFGEGSRLTVL.

This clone showed up just a few times. The chain combines TRBV7-6 with TRBJ2-7; 7 bases agree with TRBD1. The germline V gene has CDR1 SGHVS and CDR2 FNYEAQ. V lost 4 bases to trimming and J lost 3 bases; unmatched junction nucleotides: 12. The CDR3 covers 16 residues. DNA of the CDR3: TGTGCCAGCAGCTCCAAACAGGGGAGCCTGGGCTACGAGCAGTACTTC. It encodes CASSSKQGSLGYEQYF.

V usage is TRBV4-2 and J usage is TRBJ2-5; TRBD2 matches at 8 bases. Judging by the DNA end, TRBJ2-7 fits better; the J call may be wrong. Germline CDR1 and CDR2: LGHNA and YNFKEQ. The CDR3 length is 17 residues. CDR3 amino acids: CASSQALTGGAPYEQYF. The DNA for the CDR3 is TGTGCCAGCAGCCAAGCTCTCACGGGGGGGGCCCCATACGAGCAGTACTTC.

This clone appeared a few times. The CDR3 loop is CASSFLGGNTIYF. The CDR3 DNA reads as TGTGCCAGCAGCTTCCTCGGTGGAAACACCATATATTTT. The J gene is TRBJ1-3, the V gene TRBV7-9; D call uncertain. The V gene's germline CDR1 is SEHNR and CDR2 FQNEAQ (reference sequence). V was trimmed by 3 bases and J by 3 bases, leaving 6 bases between them. The CDR3 extends over 13 amino acids.

The chain uses TRBV4-1 and TRBJ1-5; D gene ambiguous. From germline, CDR1 is MGHRA and CDR2 YSYEKL. V lost 3 bases and J 5 bases, leaving 11 bases between the germline ends. CDR3 length: 14 amino acids. The chain's CDR3 is CASSHPGGDQPQHF. CDR3 sequence (DNA): TGCGCCAGCAGCCATCCCGGTGGGGATCAGCCCCAGCATTTT.

V is TRBV5-6 and J is TRBJ2-7; a weak D match, TRBD2 (5 bases). Per the germline V gene, CDR1 is SGHDT and CDR2 is YYEEEE. V lost 5 bases to trimming and J lost 2 bases, with 14 bases between them. The CDR3 totals 14 residues. For the CDR3, the DNA is TGTGCCAGCAGGAAAAGCGGAGTAACCTACGAGCAGTACTTC. Protein: CASRKSGVTYEQYF.

DNA of the CDR3: TGTGCCACTTTGGCCTCCTGGGGACAGGGACACTCCTACAATGAGCAGTTCTTC. Protein: CATLASWGQGHSYNEQFF. This chain links TRBV19 with TRBJ2-1; 9 nucleotides agree with TRBD1. J lost 0 bases, V lost 10 bases, and 16 bases had no gene match. Germline CDR1 and CDR2: LNHDA and SQIVND (reference sequence). This CDR3 contains 18 residues.

This rearrangement joins TRBV7-9 to TRBJ1-3, with D unclear. V was clipped by 6 bases and J by 4 bases, with 10 bases between them. The V gene's germline CDR1 is SEHNR and CDR2 FQNEAQ (reference sequence). This CDR3 spans 13 amino acids. CDR3 region: CASRPGAGNTIYF. The CDR3 region has the DNA TGTGCCAGCAGGCCGGGAGCCGGAAACACCATATATTTT.